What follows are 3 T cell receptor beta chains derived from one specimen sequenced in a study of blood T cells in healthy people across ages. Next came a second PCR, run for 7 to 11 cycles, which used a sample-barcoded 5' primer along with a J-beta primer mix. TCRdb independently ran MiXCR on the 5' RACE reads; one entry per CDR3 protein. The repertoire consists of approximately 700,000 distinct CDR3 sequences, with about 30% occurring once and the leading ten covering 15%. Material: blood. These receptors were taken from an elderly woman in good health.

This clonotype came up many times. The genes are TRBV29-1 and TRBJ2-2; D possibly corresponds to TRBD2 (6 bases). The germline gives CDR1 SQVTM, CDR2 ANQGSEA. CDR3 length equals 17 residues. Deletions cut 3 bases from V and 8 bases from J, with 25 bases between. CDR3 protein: CSVESQGGTGGVGELFF. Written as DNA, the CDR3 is TGCAGCGTTGAGTCCCAGGGTGGGACCGGCGGGGTAGGGGAGCTGTTTTTT.

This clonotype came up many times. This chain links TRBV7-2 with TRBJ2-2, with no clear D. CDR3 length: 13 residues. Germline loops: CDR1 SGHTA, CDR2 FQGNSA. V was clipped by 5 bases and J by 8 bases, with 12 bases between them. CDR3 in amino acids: CASSPGVGGELFF. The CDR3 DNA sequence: TGTGCCAGCAGCCCCGGCGTAGGGGGGGAGCTGTTTTTT.

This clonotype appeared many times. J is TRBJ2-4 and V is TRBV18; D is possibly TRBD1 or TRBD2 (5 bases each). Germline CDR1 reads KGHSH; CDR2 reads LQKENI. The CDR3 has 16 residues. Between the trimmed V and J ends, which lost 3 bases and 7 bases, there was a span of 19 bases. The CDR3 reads CASSPLGTSRTNIQYF. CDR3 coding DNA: TGTGCCAGCTCACCGTTGGGGACCTCTCGGACCAACATTCAGTACTTC. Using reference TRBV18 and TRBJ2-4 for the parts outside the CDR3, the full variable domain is NAGVMQNPRHLVRRRGQEARLRCSPMKGHSHVYWYRQLPEEGLKFMVYLQKENIIDESGMPKERFSAEFPKEGPSILRIQQVVRGDSAAYFCASSPLGTSRTNIQYFGAGTRLSVL.